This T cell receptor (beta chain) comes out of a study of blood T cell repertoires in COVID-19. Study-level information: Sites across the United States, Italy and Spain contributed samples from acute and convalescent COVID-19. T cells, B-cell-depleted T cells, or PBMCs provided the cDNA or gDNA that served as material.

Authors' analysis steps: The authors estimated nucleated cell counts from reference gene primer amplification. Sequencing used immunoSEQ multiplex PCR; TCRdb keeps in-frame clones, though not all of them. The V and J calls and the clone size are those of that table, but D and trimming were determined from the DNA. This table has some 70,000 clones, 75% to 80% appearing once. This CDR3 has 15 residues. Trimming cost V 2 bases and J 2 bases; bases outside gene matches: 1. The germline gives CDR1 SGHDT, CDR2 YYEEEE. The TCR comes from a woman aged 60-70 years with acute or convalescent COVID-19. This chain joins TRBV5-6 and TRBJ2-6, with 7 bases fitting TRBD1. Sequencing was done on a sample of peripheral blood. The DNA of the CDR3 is TGTGCCAGCAGCTTCCAGGGGGCTGGGGCCAACGTCCTGACTTTC. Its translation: CASSFQGAGANVLTF.